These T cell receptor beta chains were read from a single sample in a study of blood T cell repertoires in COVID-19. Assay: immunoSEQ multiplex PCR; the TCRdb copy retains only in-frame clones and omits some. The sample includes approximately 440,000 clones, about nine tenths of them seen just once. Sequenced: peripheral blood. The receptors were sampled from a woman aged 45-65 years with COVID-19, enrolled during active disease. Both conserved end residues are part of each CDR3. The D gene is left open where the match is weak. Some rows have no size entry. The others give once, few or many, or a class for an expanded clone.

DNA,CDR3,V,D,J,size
TGCGCCAGCAGCTTGCGGGGGGGGGATTCACCCCTCCACTTT,CASSLRGGDSPLHF,TRBV5-1,.,TRBJ1-6,.
TGTGCCATCAGTTCTGTTAGCGGGGGGCAATTGCTGGCAGATACGCAGTATTTT,CAISSVSGGQLLADTQYF,TRBV10-3,TRBD2,TRBJ2-3,.
TGTGCCAGCAGTCGACGGGACAGGGATCATGCACCCCTCCACTTT,CASSRRDRDHAPLHF,TRBV2,TRBD1,TRBJ1-6,.
TGTGCCAGCAGCCACGCCCCCGGGATGCGAGCTTTCTTT,CASSHAPGMRAFF,TRBV11-2,.,TRBJ1-1,.
TGTGCCATCAGTGGGGGCTTGGGGGGTTCCTACGAGCAGTACTTC,CAISGGLGGSYEQYF,TRBV10-3,.,TRBJ2-7,.
TGTGCCTGGAGTAGTAGCGGGAAAATCTACAATGAGCAGTTCTTC,CAWSSSGKIYNEQFF,TRBV30,TRBD2,TRBJ2-1,.
TGTGCCAGCAGCCAAGTGACTCGGGACAGGGGGCTGGATCAGCCCCAGCATTTT,CASSQVTRDRGLDQPQHF,TRBV4-2,TRBD1,TRBJ1-5,.
TGCGCCAGCAGTTCATCGGGACAGGGATCCGAGCAGTACTTC,CASSSSGQGSEQYF,TRBV5-1,TRBD1,TRBJ2-7,.
TGTGCCTGGAGTGTATCCAGCACTGAAGCTTTCTTT,CAWSVSSTEAFF,TRBV30,.,TRBJ1-1,.
TGTGCCAGTAGTACGGGGGAGGGGACTTCCTACGAGCAGTACTTC,CASSTGEGTSYEQYF,TRBV19,TRBD2,TRBJ2-7,.
TGTGCCAGCAGCGTAATGAGTGGCGGCACTGAAGCTTTCTTT,CASSVMSGGTEAFF,TRBV9,.,TRBJ1-1,.
TGTGCCTGGACTATTAACTATGGCTACACCTTC,CAWTINYGYTF,TRBV30,.,TRBJ1-2,.
TGCGCCAGCAGTGTGACAGACGGCTACGAGCAGTACTTC,CASSVTDGYEQYF,TRBV10-2,.,TRBJ2-7,.
TGTGCCAGCAGCTTACCCCCCCTAGCGGGGGCATCCGAGCAGTACTTC,CASSLPPLAGASEQYF,TRBV7-2,TRBD2,TRBJ2-7,.
TGTGCCAGCAGTGAAGGCGCAGGTTTAAACTATGGCTACACCTTC,CASSEGAGLNYGYTF,TRBV6-1,.,TRBJ1-2,.
TGTGCCAGCAGCTTAGCGTCGGGGGGGATTAACTATGGCTACACCTTC,CASSLASGGINYGYTF,TRBV7-8,.,TRBJ1-2,.
TGTGCCAGTAGTCTGACGGGGGCTGAAGCTTTCTTT,CASSLTGAEAFF,TRBV19,.,TRBJ1-1,.
TGTGCCAGCAGCGCAGGGGGCGGGGGAGCCTACGAGCAGTACTTC,CASSAGGGGAYEQYF,TRBV9,.,TRBJ2-7,.
TGTGCCAGCAGCTTGGGAGACAGGGTTGGCTCACCCCTCCACTTT,CASSLGDRVGSPLHF,TRBV5-5,TRBD1,TRBJ1-6,.
TGTGCCAGCAGCGTCCGTACCGGGACAGGGGTGGAAAAACTGTTTTTT,CASSVRTGTGVEKLFF,TRBV9,TRBD1,TRBJ1-4,.
TGTGCCAGCAGCTTAAGAGAGTTCTATGGCTACACCTTC,CASSLREFYGYTF,TRBV7-9,.,TRBJ1-2,.
TGTGCCAGTAGTACCCCTCCCCCCTGGTGTGCCACTTACAATGAAAAACTGTTTTTT,CASSTPPPWCATYNEKLFF,TRBV19,.,TRBJ1-4,.
TGTGCCACCGGGACGGGGGTAGGCGACGAGCAGTACTTC,CATGTGVGDEQYF,TRBV5-4,.,TRBJ2-7,.
TGTGCCAGCAGTTACTCGACAGGGGGCACTGAAGCTTTCTTT,CASSYSTGGTEAFF,TRBV6-5,TRBD1,TRBJ1-1,.
TGTGCCAGCAGGGGGGGTCTCGAGCAGTACTTC,CASRGGLEQYF,TRBV27,.,TRBJ2-7,.
TGTGCCAGCAGTTTCACCCGGGGGGGACAGCCCCAGCATTTT,CASSFTRGGQPQHF,TRBV28,.,TRBJ1-5,.
TGTGCCACCGGGCCTGACGCGGGGGGGCCGAATACGCAGTATTTT,CATGPDAGGPNTQYF,TRBV10-3,TRBD2,TRBJ2-3,once
TGTGCCAGCTCAGGCCGGGACAGGGGTGCCGTGAACACTGAAGCTTTCTTT,CASSGRDRGAVNTEAFF,TRBV18,TRBD1,TRBJ1-1,.
TGTGCCAGCAGTTTAGTCGCCCAGGGGACAGATACGCAGTATTTT,CASSLVAQGTDTQYF,TRBV28,.,TRBJ2-3,.
TGTGCCAGCACCGACAGGGTCTATGGCTACACCTTC,CASTDRVYGYTF,TRBV6-5,TRBD1,TRBJ1-2,.
TGTGCCAGTAGTCCCCTGGGCTATCAGCCCCAGCATTTT,CASSPLGYQPQHF,TRBV19,.,TRBJ1-5,few
TGCGCCAGCAGCTCTTCCTGGGGGGCTGGAAACACCATATATTTT,CASSSSWGAGNTIYF,TRBV5-1,.,TRBJ1-3,.
TGTGCCAGCAGCCAAGATGCGAGCGGCGGTGAGCAGTTCTTC,CASSQDASGGEQFF,TRBV3-1/TRBV3-2,.,TRBJ2-1,.
TGTGCCAGCAGGACAGGGGCCCGGAGCACTGAAGCTTTCTTT,CASRTGARSTEAFF,TRBV6-4,TRBD1,TRBJ1-1,.
TGTGCCAGCAGCTTCGGACAGAACAATCAGCCCCAGCATTTT,CASSFGQNNQPQHF,TRBV5-6,.,TRBJ1-5,.
TGTGCCAGCAATGAGCGGGGGGGCCGCGATACGCAGTATTTT,CASNERGGRDTQYF,TRBV9,TRBD2,TRBJ2-3,.
TGTGCCAGCAGGCTGAGGGATTACCCCTACGAGCAGTACTTC,CASRLRDYPYEQYF,TRBV2,.,TRBJ2-7,.
TGTGCCAGCAGTCCTTCCTCGGGGTCCAATGAGCAGTTCTTC,CASSPSSGSNEQFF,TRBV2,.,TRBJ2-1,.
TGTGCCAGCAGCGTGACAGGGGGAAGGAGACTGTTTAACTATGGCTACACCTTC,CASSVTGGRRLFNYGYTF,TRBV9,TRBD1,TRBJ1-2,.
TGCAGCGTTGAAGATCAGGGGTCCTCTTCCTATGGCTACACCTTC,CSVEDQGSSSYGYTF,TRBV29-1,.,TRBJ1-2,.
TGTGCCAGCAGTTACTCTTGGGAGGGCACCGCTGAAGCTTTCTTT,CASSYSWEGTAEAFF,TRBV6-5,.,TRBJ1-1,.